Presented here are 17 T cell receptor beta chains from one specimen sequenced in a study of blood T cells in healthy people across ages. A J-beta primer mix and a sample-barcoded 5' primer were used in a second PCR of roughly 6 to 11 cycles. TCRdb redid the calling of the 5' RACE reads with MiXCR, one entry per CDR3 protein. This table has approximately 810,000 distinct CDR3 sequences, under 35% appearing once. The sequencing sample was made of blood. Receptors originate from an elderly woman in good health.

This clonotype was seen a few times. The V gene is TRBV28, the J gene TRBJ1-2, with D unclear. This CDR3 spans 13 amino acids. Between the trimmed V and J ends, which lost 6 bases and 4 bases, there was a span of 12 bases. From germline, CDR1 is MDHEN and CDR2 SYDVKM. DNA for the CDR3: TGTGCCAGCAGGTCATGGGGTATCTATGGCTACACCTTC. Residues: CASRSWGIYGYTF.

There are many counts of this clonotype. The CDR3 nucleotides read TGTGCCAGCAGCTTGGTTAGCGGGGGGGCCAAGGATGAGCAGTTCTTC. Translation gives CASSLVSGGAKDEQFF. The V gene is TRBV5-5, the J gene TRBJ2-1, with TRBD2 identical over 11 bases. There are 16 residues in the CDR3. Trimming cost V 0 bases and J 8 bases; bases outside gene matches: 7. Germline values: CDR1 SGHKS, CDR2 YYEKEE (reference sequence). Filled out from reference TRBV5-5 and TRBJ2-1, the complete variable domain reads DAGVTQSPTHLIKTRGQQVTLRCSPISGHKSVSWYQQVLGQGPQFIFQYYEKEERGRGNFPDRFSARQFPNYSSELNVNALLLGDSALYLCASSLVSGGAKDEQFFGPGTRLTVL.

The chain uses TRBV20-1 and TRBJ1-6; D is undetermined. V lost 6 bases, J lost 2 bases, and 20 bases lay in between. Per germline, CDR1 DFQATT and CDR2 SNEGSKA (reference sequence). CDR3 length: 17 amino acids. The CDR3, as DNA: TGCAGTGCCCTTCCCGGCGGAGACCACGCCTATAATTCACCCCTCCACTTT. Translation gives CSALPGGDHAYNSPLHF.

V gene TRBV5-4 combines with J gene TRBJ2-4, with 15 bases that match TRBD2. The germline V gene encodes CDR1 SGHNT and CDR2 YYREEE (reference sequence). The V gene end was trimmed by 4 bases and the J gene end by 0 bases; junction bases not matched to a gene: 2. The CDR3 spans 17 residues. Here the CDR3 DNA reads TGTGCCAGCAGCCCGGGACTAGCGGGGGGAGCCAAAAACATTCAGTACTTC. Its translation is CASSPGLAGGAKNIQYF. The full variable domain, completed using reference TRBV5-4 and TRBJ2-4, is ETGVTQSPTHLIKTRGQQVTLRCSSQSGHNTVSWYQQALGQGPQFIFQYYREEENGRGNFPPRFSGLQFPNYSSELNVNALELDDSALYLCASSPGLAGGAKNIQYFGAGTRLSVL.

This clonotype showed up many times. The chain joins TRBV7-9 to TRBJ2-5, with unresolved D. Between the trimmed V and J ends, which lost 2 bases and 4 bases, there was a span of 14 bases. The germline V gene has CDR1 SEHNR and CDR2 FQNEAQ (reference sequence). The CDR3 has 15 residues. The CDR3: CASSLNAGERETQYF. Written as DNA, the CDR3 is TGTGCCAGCAGCTTAAACGCCGGAGAGCGAGAGACCCAGTACTTC.

This clonotype was picked up many times. The V gene is TRBV20-1, the J gene TRBJ2-7; TRBD2 agrees at 9 bases. The CDR3 loop spans 16 amino acids. The V and J ends lost 3 bases and 0 bases, in that order; junction bases with no gene match: 9. Germline V gene sequence: CDR1 DFQATT, CDR2 SNEGSKA (reference sequence). In DNA form, the CDR3 reads TGCAGTGCTAGTTGGGTCGAGCGGGGGGCCTCCTACGAGCAGTACTTC. Translated: CSASWVERGASYEQYF.

This clonotype came up a few times. The genes are TRBV4-3 and TRBJ2-7; 11 bases match TRBD1. CDR3 size: 16 residues. The trim removed 0 bases at V and 7 bases at J, leaving 8 bases unmatched. Germline V CDR1 and CDR2: LGHNA, YSLEER. The chain's CDR3 is CASSQDRTGGYNEQYF. In DNA form, the CDR3 reads TGCGCCAGCAGCCAAGATAGGACAGGGGGCTATAATGAGCAGTACTTC.

This clonotype showed up just a few times. A much larger clone sits a single nucleotide away, making a read error possible. The DNA for the CDR3 is TGCAGGGCTAGCGGGGGGGCCAATGAGCAGTTCTTC. Protein sequence: CRASGGANEQFF. The rearrangement uses TRBV20-1 and TRBJ2-1, with 12 bases aligning to TRBD2. This CDR3 is built from 12 residues. Germline V gene sequence: CDR1 DFQATT, CDR2 SNEGSKA (reference sequence).

At least ten counts were recorded for this clonotype. This chain connects TRBV6-2 or TRBV6-3 to TRBJ2-7; 8 bases are shared with TRBD2. CDR1 and CDR2 from the germline V gene are MNHEY and SVGEGT. This CDR3 is built from 17 residues. J lost 1 base, V lost 6 bases, and 14 bases had no gene match. The CDR3 sequence: CASSPQGSGVVSYEQYF. The DNA of the CDR3 is TGTGCCAGCAGCCCCCAAGGTAGCGGGGTGGTATCCTACGAGCAGTACTTC.

The chain employs TRBV11-3 and TRBJ2-1; TRBD2 matches at 11 bases. V was clipped by 5 bases and J by 7 bases; unmatched bases: 10. The V gene's germline CDR1 is SGHNT and CDR2 YENEEA. The CDR3 extends over 16 amino acids. The CDR3 is CASSPRLAGPKNEQFF. The CDR3 nucleotides read TGTGCCAGCAGCCCTAGACTAGCGGGGCCTAAGAATGAGCAGTTCTTC.

This clonotype appeared many times. The rearrangement links TRBV7-9 to TRBJ1-6; weak D call: TRBD1 (5 bases). V was pared by 5 bases and J by 7 bases, with 12 bases between. The CDR3 spans 14 residues. The V gene's germline CDR1 is SEHNR and CDR2 FQNEAQ (reference sequence). The CDR3 sequence: CASSTGHANSPLHF. The DNA of the CDR3 is TGTGCCAGCAGCACTGGACACGCAAATTCACCCCTCCACTTT.

This clonotype has more than one count but fewer than ten. This chain uses TRBV9 with TRBJ1-1, with 7 bases matching TRBD1. Germline CDR1 and CDR2: SGDLS and YYNGEE. This CDR3 contains 16 residues. V lost 4 bases to trimming and J lost 5 bases; unmatched junction nucleotides: 14. The DNA for the CDR3 is TGTGCCAGCAGCCCCCGAGCAGGGGGGCAGTTGACTGAAGCTTTCTTT. It codes for CASSPRAGGQLTEAFF.

This sequence joins TRBV2 and TRBJ1-1; D unclear. CDR3 length: 14 residues. V was trimmed by 6 bases and J by 5 bases, leaving 16 bases between them. CDR1 and CDR2 (germline): SNHLY, FYNNEI. The DNA of the CDR3 is TGTGCCAGCAGGGAATCCACGCGGAGGACTGAAGCTTTCTTT. It encodes CASRESTRRTEAFF.

In its sample, this clonotype was seen a few times. The rearrangement joins TRBV20-1 to TRBJ1-2, with D possibly matching TRBD1 (5 bases). CDR3 size: 12 residues. The germline V gene has CDR1 DFQATT and CDR2 SNEGSKA (reference sequence). V lost 5 bases and J 4 bases, leaving 11 bases between the germline ends. The CDR3 coding sequence is TGCAGTGCTCCCGGGGGGGTCTATGGCTACACCTTC. Residues: CSAPGGVYGYTF.

The table lists this clonotype with many counts. The chain combines TRBV4-3 with TRBJ1-4; D might be TRBD1 (5 bases). In germline, CDR1 is LGHNA, CDR2 YSLEER. CDR3 length equals 13 residues. V lost 0 bases and J lost 9, with 8 bases in between. The CDR3 sequence: CASSQDPGQKLFF. The CDR3 coding sequence is TGCGCCAGCAGCCAAGATCCGGGGCAAAAACTGTTTTTT.

This clonotype was counted at least ten times. The rearrangement joins TRBV12-5 to TRBJ2-3; a possible D gene is TRBD1 (6 bases). V was cut by 5 bases and J by 2 bases, with 11 bases left in between. Germline CDR1 and CDR2: LGHNT and FRNRAP. This CDR3 has 14 residues. The CDR3 DNA sequence: TGTGCTAGTGGTACAGGACAGACCACAGATACGCAGTATTTT. Residues: CASGTGQTTDTQYF.

The rearrangement links TRBV6-5 to TRBJ1-1; TRBD1 matches at 7 bases. The germline V gene has CDR1 MNHEY and CDR2 SVGAGI. CDR3 size: 15 residues. V was clipped by 2 bases and J by 5 bases; unmatched bases: 8. The CDR3 loop is CASSYGGGPATEAFF. The CDR3 region has the DNA TGTGCCAGCAGTTACGGAGGGGGCCCCGCGACTGAAGCTTTCTTT.